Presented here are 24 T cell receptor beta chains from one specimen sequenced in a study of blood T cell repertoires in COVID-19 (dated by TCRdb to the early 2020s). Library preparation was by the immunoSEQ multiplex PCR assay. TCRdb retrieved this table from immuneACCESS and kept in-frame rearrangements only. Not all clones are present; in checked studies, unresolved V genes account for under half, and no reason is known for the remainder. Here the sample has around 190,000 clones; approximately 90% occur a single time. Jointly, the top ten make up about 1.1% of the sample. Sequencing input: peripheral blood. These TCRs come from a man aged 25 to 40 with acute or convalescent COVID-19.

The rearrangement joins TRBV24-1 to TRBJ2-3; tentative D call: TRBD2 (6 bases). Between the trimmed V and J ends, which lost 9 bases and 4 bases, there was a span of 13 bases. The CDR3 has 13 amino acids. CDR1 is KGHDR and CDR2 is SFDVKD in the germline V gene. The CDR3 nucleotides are TGTGCCACCGGGGACGGGAGCGCAGATACGCAGTATTTT. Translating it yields CATGDGSADTQYF.

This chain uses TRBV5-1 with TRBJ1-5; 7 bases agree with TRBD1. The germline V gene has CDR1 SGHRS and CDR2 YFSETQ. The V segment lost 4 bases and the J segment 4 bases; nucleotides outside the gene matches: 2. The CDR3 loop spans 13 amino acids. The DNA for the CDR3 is TGCGCCAGCAGCGAGACAGGGAATCAGCCCCAGCATTTT. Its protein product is CASSETGNQPQHF.

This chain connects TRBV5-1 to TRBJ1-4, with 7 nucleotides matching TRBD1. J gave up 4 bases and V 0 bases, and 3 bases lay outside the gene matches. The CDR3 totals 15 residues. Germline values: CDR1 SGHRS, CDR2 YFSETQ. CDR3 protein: CASSLGGTVNEKLFF. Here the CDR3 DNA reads TGCGCCAGCAGCTTGGGGGGGACAGTTAATGAAAAACTGTTTTTT. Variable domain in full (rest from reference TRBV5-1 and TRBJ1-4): KAGVTQTPRYLIKTRGQQVTLSCSPISGHRSVSWYQQTPGQGLQFLFEYFSETQRNKGNFPGRFSGRQFSNSRSEMNVSTLELGDSALYLCASSLGGTVNEKLFFGSGTQLSVL.

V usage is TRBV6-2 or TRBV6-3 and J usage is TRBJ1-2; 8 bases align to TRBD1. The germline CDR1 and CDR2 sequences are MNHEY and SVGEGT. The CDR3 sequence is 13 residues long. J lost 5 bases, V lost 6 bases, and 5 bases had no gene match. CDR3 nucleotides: TGTGCCAGCAGCCCGACAGGGGAGTATGGCTACACCTTC. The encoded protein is CASSPTGEYGYTF.

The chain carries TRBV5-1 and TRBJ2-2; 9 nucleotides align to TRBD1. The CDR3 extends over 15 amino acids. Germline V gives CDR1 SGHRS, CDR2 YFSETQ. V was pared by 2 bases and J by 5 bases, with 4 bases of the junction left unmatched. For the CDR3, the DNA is TGCGCCAGCAGCTTTGACAGGGGGAGTACCGGGGAGCTGTTTTTT. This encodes CASSFDRGSTGELFF.

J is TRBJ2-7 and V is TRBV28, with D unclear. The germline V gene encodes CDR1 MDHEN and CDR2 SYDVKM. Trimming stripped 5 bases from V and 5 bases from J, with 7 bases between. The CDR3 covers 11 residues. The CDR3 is CASSRYHEQYF. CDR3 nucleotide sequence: TGTGCCAGCAGTCGGTACCACGAGCAGTACTTC.

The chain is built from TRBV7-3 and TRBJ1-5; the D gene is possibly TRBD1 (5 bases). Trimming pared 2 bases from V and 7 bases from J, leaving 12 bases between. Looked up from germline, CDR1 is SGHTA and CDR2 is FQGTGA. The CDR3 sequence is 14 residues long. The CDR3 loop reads CASSLGGNSQPQHF. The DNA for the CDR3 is TGTGCCAGCAGCTTAGGGGGGAATAGCCAGCCCCAGCATTTT.

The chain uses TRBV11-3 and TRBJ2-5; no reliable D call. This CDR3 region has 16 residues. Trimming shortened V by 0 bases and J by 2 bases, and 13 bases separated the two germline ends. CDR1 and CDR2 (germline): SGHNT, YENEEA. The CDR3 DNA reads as TGTGCCAGCAGCTTAGACAGCGAATCGGGTCAAGAGACCCAGTACTTC. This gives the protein CASSLDSESGQETQYF.

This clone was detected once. The CDR3 region is CASSYSGGGQPQHF. CDR3 coding DNA: TGTGCCAGCAGTTACTCAGGTGGCGGGCAGCCCCAGCATTTT. The V and J genes are TRBV6-5 and TRBJ1-5; D unresolved. Germline V gene sequence: CDR1 MNHEY, CDR2 SVGAGI. With 0 bases removed from V and 7 bases from J, the gap between germline ends came to 10 bases. The length of the CDR3 is 14 residues.

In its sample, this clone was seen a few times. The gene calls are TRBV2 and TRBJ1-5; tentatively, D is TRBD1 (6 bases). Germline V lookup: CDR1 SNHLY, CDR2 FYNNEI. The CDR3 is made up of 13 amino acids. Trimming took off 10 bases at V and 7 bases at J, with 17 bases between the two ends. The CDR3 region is CATEGGAGQPQHF. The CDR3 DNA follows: TGTGCCACCGAGGGGGGGGCTGGCCAGCCCCAGCATTTT.

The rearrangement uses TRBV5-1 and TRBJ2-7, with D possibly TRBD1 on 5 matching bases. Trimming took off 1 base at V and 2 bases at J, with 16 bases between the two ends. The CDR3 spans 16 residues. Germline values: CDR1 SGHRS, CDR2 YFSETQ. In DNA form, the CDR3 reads TGCGCCAGCAGCTTGCAGATTCGACAGAATACCTACGAGCAGTACTTC. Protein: CASSLQIRQNTYEQYF.

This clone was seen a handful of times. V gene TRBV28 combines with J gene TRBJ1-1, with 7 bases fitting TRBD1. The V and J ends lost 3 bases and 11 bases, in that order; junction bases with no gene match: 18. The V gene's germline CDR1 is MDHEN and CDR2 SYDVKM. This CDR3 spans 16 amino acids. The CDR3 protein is CASSFGVGRGKFAAFF. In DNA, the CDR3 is TGTGCCAGCAGTTTCGGGGTCGGCAGGGGGAAATTTGCGGCTTTCTTT. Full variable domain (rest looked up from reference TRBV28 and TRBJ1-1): DVKVTQSSRYLVKRTGEKVFLECVQDMDHENMFWYRQDPGLGLRLIYFSYDVKMKEKGDIPEGYSVSREKKERFSLILESASTNQTSMYLCASSFGVGRGKFAAFFGQGTRLTVV.

The DNA of the CDR3 is TGTGCCAGCAGTGCCGCGACAGGGGGTTCGGGAAACACCATATATTTT. Encoded protein: CASSAATGGSGNTIYF. V usage is TRBV6-1 and J usage is TRBJ1-3; 9 nucleotides agree with TRBD1. The germline gives CDR1 MNHNS, CDR2 SASEGT. The CDR3 spans 16 residues. J gave up 4 bases and V 4 bases, and 8 bases lay outside the gene matches.

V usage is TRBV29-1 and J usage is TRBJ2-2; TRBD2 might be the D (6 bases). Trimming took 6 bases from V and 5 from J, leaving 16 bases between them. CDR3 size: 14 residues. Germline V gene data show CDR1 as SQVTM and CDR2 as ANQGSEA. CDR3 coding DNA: TGCAGCGTCTTCCGCGGGGCGGGGACCGGGGAGCTGTTTTTT. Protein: CSVFRGAGTGELFF.

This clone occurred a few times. The CDR3 DNA reads as TGTGCCAGCTCGCCGGGACACGACACTGAAGCTTTCTTT. Protein: CASSPGHDTEAFF. V and J are TRBV18 and TRBJ1-1; D perhaps matches TRBD1 (6 bases). V shed 6 bases and J shed 3 bases, with 11 bases lying between them. The CDR3 consists of 13 residues. Germline V gives CDR1 KGHSH, CDR2 LQKENI.

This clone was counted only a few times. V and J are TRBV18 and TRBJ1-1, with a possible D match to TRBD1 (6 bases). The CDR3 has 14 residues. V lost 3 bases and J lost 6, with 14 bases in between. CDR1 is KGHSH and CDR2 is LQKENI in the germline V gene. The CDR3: CASSPLDSGAEAFF. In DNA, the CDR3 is TGTGCCAGCTCACCCCTGGACAGCGGCGCTGAAGCTTTCTTT.

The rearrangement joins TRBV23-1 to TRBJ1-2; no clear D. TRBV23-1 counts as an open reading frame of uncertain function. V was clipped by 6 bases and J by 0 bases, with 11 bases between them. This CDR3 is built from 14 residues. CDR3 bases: TGCGCCAGCAGCCCCACCCCGGCTAACTATGGCTACACCTTC. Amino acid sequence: CASSPTPANYGYTF.

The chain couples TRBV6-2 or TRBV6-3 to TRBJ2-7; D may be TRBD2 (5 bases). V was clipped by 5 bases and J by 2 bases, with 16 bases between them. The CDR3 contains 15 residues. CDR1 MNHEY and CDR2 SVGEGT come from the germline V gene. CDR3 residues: CASSTTRIGTYEQYF. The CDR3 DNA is TGTGCCAGCAGTACAACTAGGATTGGCACCTACGAGCAGTACTTC.

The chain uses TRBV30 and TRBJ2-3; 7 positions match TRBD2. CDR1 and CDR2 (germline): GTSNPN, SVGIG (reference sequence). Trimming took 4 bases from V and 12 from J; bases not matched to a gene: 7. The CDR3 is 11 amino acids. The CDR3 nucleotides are TGTGCCTGGACGTCCGGGAGGACTCAGTATTTT. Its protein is CAWTSGRTQYF.

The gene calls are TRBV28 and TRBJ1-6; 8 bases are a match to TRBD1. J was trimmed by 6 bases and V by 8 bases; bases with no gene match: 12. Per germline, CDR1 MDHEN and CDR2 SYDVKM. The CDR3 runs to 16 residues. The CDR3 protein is CASSPYRGGLNSPLHF. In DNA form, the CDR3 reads TGTGCCAGCTCGCCTTACAGGGGGGGACTTAATTCACCCCTCCACTTT.

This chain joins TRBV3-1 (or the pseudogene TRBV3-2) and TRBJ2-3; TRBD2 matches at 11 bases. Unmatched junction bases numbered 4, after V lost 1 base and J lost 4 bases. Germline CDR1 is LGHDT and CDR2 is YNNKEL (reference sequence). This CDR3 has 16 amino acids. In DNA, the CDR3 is TGTGCCAGCAGCCAAGTACCGGGACTAGCGGCAGATACGCAGTATTTT. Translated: CASSQVPGLAADTQYF.

The CDR3: CASSEDKGAGQPQHF. CDR3 nucleotide sequence: TGTGCCAGCAGTGAAGATAAGGGGGCTGGACAGCCCCAGCATTTT. The chain carries TRBV2 and TRBJ1-5; 7 bases agree with TRBD1. The V segment lost 1 base and the J segment 7 bases; nucleotides outside the gene matches: 7. This CDR3 spans 15 amino acids. Germline-derived CDR1 and CDR2 are SNHLY and FYNNEI.

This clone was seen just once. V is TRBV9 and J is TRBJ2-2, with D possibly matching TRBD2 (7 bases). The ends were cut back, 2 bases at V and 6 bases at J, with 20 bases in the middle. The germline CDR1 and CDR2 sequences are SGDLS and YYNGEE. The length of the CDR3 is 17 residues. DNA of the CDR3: TGTGCCAGCAGCGTGAGAGGGGCGGGGGCTAGTGCCGGGGAGCTGTTTTTT. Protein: CASSVRGAGASAGELFF. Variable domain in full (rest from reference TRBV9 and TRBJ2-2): DSGVTQTPKHLITATGQRVTLRCSPRSGDLSVYWYQQSLDQGLQFLIQYYNGEERAKGNILERFSAQQFPDLHSELNLSSLELGDSALYFCASSVRGAGASAGELFFGEGSRLTVL.

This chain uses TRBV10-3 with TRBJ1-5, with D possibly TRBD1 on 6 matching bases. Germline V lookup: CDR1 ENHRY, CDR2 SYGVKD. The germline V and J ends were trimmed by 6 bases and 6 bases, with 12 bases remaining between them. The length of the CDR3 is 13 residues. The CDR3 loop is CAIRAGGRQPQHF. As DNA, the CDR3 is TGTGCCATCAGAGCCGGGGGGCGTCAGCCCCAGCATTTT.